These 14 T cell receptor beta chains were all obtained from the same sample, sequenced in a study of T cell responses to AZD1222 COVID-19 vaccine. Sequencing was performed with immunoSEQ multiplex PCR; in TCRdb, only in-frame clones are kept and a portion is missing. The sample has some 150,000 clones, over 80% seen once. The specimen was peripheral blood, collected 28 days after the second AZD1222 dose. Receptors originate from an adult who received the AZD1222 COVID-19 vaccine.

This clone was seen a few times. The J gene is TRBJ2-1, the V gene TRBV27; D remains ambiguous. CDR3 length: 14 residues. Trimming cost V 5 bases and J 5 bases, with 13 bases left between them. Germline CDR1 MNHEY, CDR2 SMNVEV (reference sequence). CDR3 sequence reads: CASSNTRSHNEQFF. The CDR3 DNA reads TGTGCCAGCAGTAATACCCGGAGCCACAATGAGCAGTTCTTC.

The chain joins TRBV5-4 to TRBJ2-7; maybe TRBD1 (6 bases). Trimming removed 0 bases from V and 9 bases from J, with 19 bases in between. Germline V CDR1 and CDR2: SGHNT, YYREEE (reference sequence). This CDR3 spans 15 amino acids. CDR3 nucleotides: TGTGCCAGCAGCTTGGTCGCAGGGGTCTTTTCTGGGCAGTACTTC. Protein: CASSLVAGVFSGQYF.

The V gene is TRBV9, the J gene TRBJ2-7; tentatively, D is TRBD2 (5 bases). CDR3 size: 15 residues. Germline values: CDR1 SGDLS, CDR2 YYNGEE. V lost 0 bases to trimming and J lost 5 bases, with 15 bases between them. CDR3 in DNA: TGTGCCAGCAGCGTAGGTGGCGGGCCCAGTCACGAGCAGTACTTC. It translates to CASSVGGGPSHEQYF.

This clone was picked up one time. CDR3 sequence reads: CASSYLYEQYF. CDR3 DNA sequence: TGTGCCAGCAGTTATCTATACGAGCAGTACTTC. The V call is TRBV6-5, the J call TRBJ2-7, with unresolved D. This CDR3 has 11 residues. Germline V lookup: CDR1 MNHEY, CDR2 SVGAGI. V lost 3 bases, J lost 4 bases, and 4 bases lay in between.

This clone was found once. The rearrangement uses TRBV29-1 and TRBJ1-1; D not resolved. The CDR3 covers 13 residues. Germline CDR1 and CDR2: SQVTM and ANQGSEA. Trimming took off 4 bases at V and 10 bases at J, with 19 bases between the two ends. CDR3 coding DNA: TGCAGCGTTGGGACCCAATCGGGTACCCGAGCTTTCTTT. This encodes CSVGTQSGTRAFF.

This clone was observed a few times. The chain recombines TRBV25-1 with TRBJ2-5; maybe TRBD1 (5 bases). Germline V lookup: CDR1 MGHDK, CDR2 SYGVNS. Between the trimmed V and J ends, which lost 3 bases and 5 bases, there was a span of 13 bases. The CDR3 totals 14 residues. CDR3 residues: CASSDWGSGETQYF. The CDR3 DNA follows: TGTGCCAGCAGTGACTGGGGCTCCGGGGAGACCCAGTACTTC.

CDR3 bases: TGTGCCAGCAGCCTCCTGAGGGCGGCCTACGAGCAGTACTTC. Its translation: CASSLLRAAYEQYF. V and J are TRBV28 and TRBJ2-7, with D possibly TRBD2 on 5 matching bases. V was clipped by 6 bases and J by 2 bases, with 14 bases between them. The germline V gene encodes CDR1 MDHEN and CDR2 SYDVKM. The CDR3 totals 14 residues.

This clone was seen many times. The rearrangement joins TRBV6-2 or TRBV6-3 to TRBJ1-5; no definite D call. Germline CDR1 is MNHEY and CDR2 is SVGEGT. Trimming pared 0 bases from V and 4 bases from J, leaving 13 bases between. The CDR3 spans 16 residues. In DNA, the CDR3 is TGTGCCAGCAGTTACTCAAATCCGGGATGGAATCAGCCCCAGCATTTT. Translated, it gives CASSYSNPGWNQPQHF.

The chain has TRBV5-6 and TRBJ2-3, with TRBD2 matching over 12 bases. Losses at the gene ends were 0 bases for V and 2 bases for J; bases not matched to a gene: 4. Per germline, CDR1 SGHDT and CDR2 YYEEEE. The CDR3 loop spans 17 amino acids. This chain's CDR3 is CASSLATSGRITDTQYF. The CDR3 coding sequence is TGTGCCAGCAGCTTGGCAACTAGCGGGAGGATCACAGATACGCAGTATTTT.

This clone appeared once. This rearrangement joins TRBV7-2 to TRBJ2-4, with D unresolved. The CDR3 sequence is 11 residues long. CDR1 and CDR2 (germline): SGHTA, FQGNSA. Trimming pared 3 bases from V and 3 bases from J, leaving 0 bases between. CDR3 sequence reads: CASSFKNIQYF. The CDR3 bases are TGTGCCAGCAGCTTCAAAAACATTCAGTACTTC.

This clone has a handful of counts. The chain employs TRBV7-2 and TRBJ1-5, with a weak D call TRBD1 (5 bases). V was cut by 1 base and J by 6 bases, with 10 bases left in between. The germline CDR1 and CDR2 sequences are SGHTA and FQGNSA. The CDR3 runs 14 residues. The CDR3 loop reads CASSLGGGSQPQHF. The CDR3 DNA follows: TGTGCCAGCAGCTTAGGGGGGGGTAGTCAGCCCCAGCATTTT.

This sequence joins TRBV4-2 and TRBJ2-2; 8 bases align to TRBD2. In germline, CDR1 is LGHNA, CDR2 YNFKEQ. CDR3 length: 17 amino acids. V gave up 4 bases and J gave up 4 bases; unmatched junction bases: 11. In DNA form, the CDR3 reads TGTGCCAGCAGCCCTGGTGGTAGCGGGACCTCCACCGGGGAGCTGTTTTTT. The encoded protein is CASSPGGSGTSTGELFF.

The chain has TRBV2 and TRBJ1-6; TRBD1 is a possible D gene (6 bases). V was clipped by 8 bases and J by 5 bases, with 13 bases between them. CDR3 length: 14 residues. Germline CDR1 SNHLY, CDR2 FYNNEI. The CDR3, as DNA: TGTGCCAGCCGAACTGGACAGAATAATTCACCCCTCCACTTT. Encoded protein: CASRTGQNNSPLHF.

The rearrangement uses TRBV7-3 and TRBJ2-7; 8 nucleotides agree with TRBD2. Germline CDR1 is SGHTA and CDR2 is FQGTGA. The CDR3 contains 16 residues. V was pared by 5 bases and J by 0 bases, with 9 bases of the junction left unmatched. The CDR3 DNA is TGTGCCAGCAGCCCTAGCGGGTCCTCCCCCTCCTACGAGCAGTACTTC. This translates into CASSPSGSSPSYEQYF. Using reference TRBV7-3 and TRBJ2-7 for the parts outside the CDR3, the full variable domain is GAGVSQTPSNKVTEKGKYVELRCDPISGHTALYWYRQSLGQGPEFLIYFQGTGAADDSGLPNDRFFAVRPEGSVSTLKIQRTERGDSAVYLCASSPSGSSPSYEQYFGPGTRLTVT.